A single sample gave rise to the 25 T cell receptor beta chains below, sequenced in a study of Tregs in tolerant kidney transplant recipients. Repertoires were generated with immunoSEQ multiplex PCR, while TCRdb's copy carries only in-frame clones and drops some. The sample records roughly 49,000 clones, more than 80% being singletons. The source material was Tregs from blood. The receptors shown here come from a human donor in good health.

This clone was counted only a few times. J is TRBJ2-1 and V is TRBV6-6, with 9 bases identical to TRBD1. With V trimmed by 10 bases and J by 2 bases, 9 bases remained unmatched. The CDR3 consists of 15 residues. The germline CDR1 and CDR2 sequences are MNHNY and SVGAGI (reference sequence). The CDR3 coding sequence is TGTGCCACCCGTTCGGGACAGGGCCCCTACAATGAGCAGTTCTTC. This translates into CATRSGQGPYNEQFF.

The chain carries TRBV5-1 and TRBJ2-5; 7 nucleotides match TRBD1. Germline CDR1 reads SGHRS; CDR2 reads YFSETQ. This CDR3 is 14 amino acids long. The V and J ends lost 4 bases and 3 bases, in that order; junction bases with no gene match: 6. The chain's CDR3 is CASSLRQGEETQYF. CDR3 DNA: TGCGCCAGCAGCCTTCGACAGGGTGAAGAGACCCAGTACTTC. Full variable domain (missing parts from reference TRBV5-1 and TRBJ2-5): KAGVTQTPRYLIKTRGQQVTLSCSPISGHRSVSWYQQTPGQGLQFLFEYFSETQRNKGNFPGRFSGRQFSNSRSEMNVSTLELGDSALYLCASSLRQGEETQYFGPGTRLLVL.

A few counts support this clone. V and J are TRBV11-2 and TRBJ2-1; 14 bases align to TRBD2. Germline V gives CDR1 SGHAT, CDR2 FQNNGV. The CDR3 totals 16 residues. V trimming: 4 bases; J trimming: 8 bases; junction bases outside the gene matches: 7. Here the CDR3 reads CASSSAGLAGAYEQFF. CDR3 coding DNA: TGTGCCAGCAGCTCTGCGGGACTAGCGGGGGCGTATGAGCAGTTCTTC.

This sequence joins TRBV2 and TRBJ1-5, with no clear D. Germline V gives CDR1 SNHLY, CDR2 FYNNEI. Trimming removed 2 bases from V and 0 bases from J, with 5 bases in between. The CDR3 is 14 residues long. The CDR3 sequence is CASSESNSNQPQHF. In DNA form, the CDR3 reads TGTGCCAGCAGTGAATCCAATAGCAATCAGCCCCAGCATTTT.

The chain carries TRBV5-6 and TRBJ2-5; D call uncertain. CDR1 and CDR2 from the germline V gene are SGHDT and YYEEEE. The CDR3 is made up of 14 amino acids. The V and J ends lost 1 base and 1 base respectively, with 8 bases between them. The CDR3 region has the DNA TGTGCCAGCAGCTTGCCCGGCCTCCAAGAGACCCAGTACTTC. As protein: CASSLPGLQETQYF.

The genes are TRBV18 and TRBJ1-4, with 10 bases fitting TRBD1. The germline V gene encodes CDR1 KGHSH and CDR2 LQKENI. The CDR3 covers 14 residues. The V gene end was trimmed by 6 bases and the J gene end by 6 bases; junction bases not matched to a gene: 4. The CDR3: CASSPDRGHEKLFF. The CDR3 DNA reads as TGTGCCAGCTCCCCCGACAGGGGGCATGAAAAACTGTTTTTT.

The table lists this clone with a count of one. The chain is built from TRBV10-1 and TRBJ2-3, with a weak D call TRBD2 (6 bases). CDR1 and CDR2 (germline): WNHNN, SYGVQD (reference sequence). The CDR3 has 16 amino acids. Between the trimmed V and J ends, which lost 3 bases and 3 bases, there was a span of 16 bases. This CDR3 is CASSESGRSGTDTQYF. The CDR3 nucleotides read TGCGCCAGCAGTGAATCGGGCCGAAGCGGGACAGATACGCAGTATTTT.

The count of this clone is one. This chain connects TRBV30 to TRBJ2-5, with a possible D match to TRBD1 (5 bases). The germline V and J ends were trimmed by 0 bases and 5 bases, with 10 bases remaining between them. Germline-derived CDR1 and CDR2 are GTSNPN and SVGIG (reference sequence). The CDR3 has 13 amino acids. CDR3 amino acids: CAWSVQGLETQYF. As DNA, the CDR3 is TGTGCCTGGAGTGTCCAGGGCCTTGAGACCCAGTACTTC.

The sample holds one count of this clone. This chain connects TRBV7-7 to TRBJ1-3; 11 bases match TRBD1. This CDR3 has 18 amino acids. Germline V gene lookup returns CDR1 SSHAT and CDR2 FNYEAQ (reference sequence). V shed 5 bases, J shed 1 base, and the junction held 10 bases outside the gene matches. The DNA for the CDR3 is TGTGCCAGCAGCGCCTCGTTGGGGACAGGGGGATCTGGAAACACCATATATTTT. Its translation is CASSASLGTGGSGNTIYF.

The chain couples TRBV5-1 to TRBJ2-1; 11 nucleotides match TRBD2. Per the germline V gene, CDR1 is SGHRS and CDR2 is YFSETQ. V was pared by 3 bases and J by 6 bases, with 2 bases of the junction left unmatched. This CDR3 contains 14 residues. This CDR3 is CASSSGTSGNEQFF. The CDR3, as DNA: TGCGCCAGCAGCTCCGGGACTAGCGGCAATGAGCAGTTCTTC. The full variable domain, with the rest looked up from reference TRBV5-1 and TRBJ2-1, is KAGVTQTPRYLIKTRGQQVTLSCSPISGHRSVSWYQQTPGQGLQFLFEYFSETQRNKGNFPGRFSGRQFSNSRSEMNVSTLELGDSALYLCASSSGTSGNEQFFGPGTRLTVL.

This clone was seen only once. V gene TRBV5-1 combines with J gene TRBJ2-5; D uncertain. Per the germline V gene, CDR1 is SGHRS and CDR2 is YFSETQ. Trimming left V 2 bases short and J 3 bases short, with 11 bases between. The CDR3 extends over 14 amino acids. Here the CDR3 DNA reads TGCGCCAGCAGCTTTTCAGGTCACAAAGAGACCCAGTACTTC. Amino acid sequence: CASSFSGHKETQYF.

This rearrangement joins TRBV14 to TRBJ2-2, with a weak D call TRBD2 (5 bases). Looked up from germline, CDR1 is SGHDN and CDR2 is FVKESK. The CDR3 has 15 residues. V was cut by 0 bases and J by 3 bases, with 8 bases left in between. The CDR3 here is CASSQELGDTGELFF. The DNA of the CDR3 is TGTGCCAGCAGCCAAGAACTGGGAGACACCGGGGAGCTGTTTTTT.

The J gene is TRBJ1-5, the V gene TRBV7-8; no clear D gene. Germline V gene sequence: CDR1 SGHVS, CDR2 FQNEAQ. Trimming shortened V by 5 bases and J by 6 bases, and 14 bases separated the two germline ends. CDR3 size: 14 residues. In DNA form, the CDR3 reads TGTGCCAGCAGCCCCCGAGTCTCTGGTCAGCCCCAGCATTTT. It yields the protein CASSPRVSGQPQHF.

The gene calls are TRBV7-9 and TRBJ1-2; D gene unclear. Germline CDR1 and CDR2: SEHNR and FQNEAQ (reference sequence). The CDR3 contains 13 residues. Trimming left V 1 base short and J 4 bases short, with 7 bases between. The CDR3 sequence: CASSLDRIYGYTF. The CDR3 nucleotides are TGTGCCAGCAGCTTAGATCGAATCTATGGCTACACCTTC.

The chain combines TRBV4-1 with TRBJ2-7, with TRBD2 identical over 12 bases. Germline V gene lookup returns CDR1 MGHRA and CDR2 YSYEKL. V gave up 1 base and J gave up 7 bases; unmatched junction bases: 14. The CDR3 covers 18 residues. CDR3 sequence (DNA): TGCGCCAGCAGCCAAGCGTCCTGGGGACTAGCGGGCCTCGAGGAGCAGTACTTC. It specifies CASSQASWGLAGLEEQYF.

The gene calls are TRBV19 and TRBJ1-5, with 8 nucleotides matching TRBD1. The CDR3 runs 14 residues. Unmatched junction bases numbered 9, after V lost 10 bases and J lost 4 bases. Germline V lookup: CDR1 LNHDA, CDR2 SQIVND (reference sequence). CDR3 nucleotide sequence: TGTGCCACTGACAGGGGAGTTCGGAATCAGCCCCAGCATTTT. Residues: CATDRGVRNQPQHF. Combining the CDR3 with reference TRBV19 and TRBJ1-5 gives the whole variable domain DGGITQSPKYLFRKEGQNVTLSCEQNLNHDAMYWYRQDPGQGLRLIYYSQIVNDFQKGDIAEGYSVSREKKESFPLTVTSAQKNPTAFYLCATDRGVRNQPQHFGDGTRLSIL.

The chain links TRBV5-5 to TRBJ1-1; D is undetermined. Germline lookup yields CDR1 SGHKS and CDR2 YYEKEE (reference sequence). This CDR3 contains 13 residues. Trimming shortened V by 5 bases and J by 7 bases, and 15 bases separated the two germline ends. CDR3 coding DNA: TGTGCCAGCAGTCCTTTACACGGAATTGAAGCTTTCTTT. Encoded protein: CASSPLHGIEAFF.

The J gene is TRBJ2-1, the V gene TRBV29-1; possible D gene TRBD1, 6 bases. In germline, CDR1 is SQVTM, CDR2 ANQGSEA. The CDR3 is made up of 18 amino acids. Trimming took off 0 bases at V and 0 bases at J, with 18 bases between the two ends. In DNA form, the CDR3 reads TGCAGCGTTGAAGAGATTCGAGGGACAATGAGCTCCTACAATGAGCAGTTCTTC. This translates into CSVEEIRGTMSSYNEQFF.

A remark on this clone: Distinct nucleotide sequences in the sample also encode this CDR3. The chain has TRBV5-1 and TRBJ2-2; tentatively, D is TRBD1 (6 bases). Trimming cost V 9 bases and J 3 bases, with 12 bases left between them. This CDR3 spans 13 amino acids. The germline gives CDR1 SGHRS, CDR2 YFSETQ. CDR3 amino acids: CATGQIDTGELFF. CDR3 in DNA: TGCGCCACTGGACAGATTGACACCGGGGAGCTGTTTTTT.

The chain links TRBV5-1 to TRBJ1-3; 9 positions agree with TRBD1. The CDR3 covers 17 residues. The trim removed 4 bases at V and 4 bases at J, leaving 12 bases unmatched. Germline CDR1 and CDR2: SGHRS and YFSETQ. The CDR3 nucleotides are TGCGCCAGCAGCCAGGTCCCGGGACAGGGTGAAGGAAACACCATATATTTT. Residues: CASSQVPGQGEGNTIYF.

V is TRBV7-9 and J is TRBJ2-7, with no clear D. Germline V gives CDR1 SEHNR, CDR2 FQNEAQ (reference sequence). The V end was cut by 5 bases, the J end by 3 bases, with 8 bases between. The CDR3 is 12 residues long. CDR3 sequence: CASSARFYEQYF. The CDR3 nucleotides are TGTGCCAGCAGCGCCCGCTTCTACGAGCAGTACTTC.

The chain joins TRBV7-3 to TRBJ1-2; 9 bases match TRBD1. The V gene's germline CDR1 is SGHTA and CDR2 FQGTGA. With 5 bases clipped from V and 1 base from J, the junction kept 5 bases outside the gene matches. This CDR3 is built from 15 residues. This chain's CDR3 is CASSVTGGLNYGYTF. The CDR3 nucleotides read TGTGCCAGCAGCGTCACAGGGGGCCTTAACTATGGCTACACCTTC.

J is TRBJ1-2 and V is TRBV6-1; D not certain. CDR3 length equals 13 residues. V was cut by 7 bases and J by 2 bases, with 11 bases left in between. Germline CDR1 reads MNHNS; CDR2 reads SASEGT. The CDR3 here is CASIKSPNYGYTF. The CDR3, as DNA: TGTGCCAGCATAAAGTCACCAAACTATGGCTACACCTTC.

In this sample, this clone turned up once. This chain links TRBV4-1 with TRBJ1-5; D is unresolved. Between the trimmed V and J ends, which lost 1 base and 1 base, there was a span of 8 bases. From germline, CDR1 is MGHRA and CDR2 YSYEKL. The CDR3 extends over 15 amino acids. CDR3 region: CASSQGGQSNQPQHF. The CDR3 coding sequence is TGCGCCAGCAGCCAAGGAGGTCAGAGCAATCAGCCCCAGCATTTT.

This chain joins TRBV7-8 and TRBJ2-2, with 7 bases that match TRBD1. The CDR3 sequence is 16 residues long. The germline V gene encodes CDR1 SGHVS and CDR2 FQNEAQ. J gave up 4 bases and V 2 bases, and 7 bases lay outside the gene matches. CDR3 protein: CASSLRRDSSTGELFF. The DNA for the CDR3 is TGTGCCAGCAGCTTACGTAGGGACAGCAGCACCGGGGAGCTGTTTTTT.